Listed below are T cell receptor beta chains from one sample, sequenced in a study of T cell responses to AZD1222 COVID-19 vaccine. Using immunoSEQ multiplex PCR, the repertoire was profiled, and TCRdb retains in-frame clones only, with some absent. The table shows under 150,000 clones, with 89% occurring only once. Here the sequenced sample was peripheral blood, taken 28 days after the second AZD1222 dose. These receptors all come from an adult who received the AZD1222 COVID-19 vaccine. Both conserved end residues are part of each CDR3. The order of the fields is V gene, J gene, CDR3 length, CDR3 protein.

V: TRBV24-1; J: TRBJ2-1; length: 18; CDR3: CATSDSLRGQGTYNEQFF
V: TRBV11-3; J: TRBJ2-1; length: 12; CDR3: CASSLMGDEQFF
V: TRBV4-1; J: TRBJ1-1; length: 18; CDR3: CASSQEQDRGLSDTEAFF
V: TRBV5-6; J: TRBJ2-1; length: 15; CDR3: CASSLSGTGYNEQFF
V: TRBV10-3; J: TRBJ2-3; length: 18; CDR3: CAINAKLGAGGITDTQYF
V: TRBV3-1/TRBV3-2; J: TRBJ2-7; length: 14; CDR3: CASSQGSPGHEQYF
V: TRBV30; J: TRBJ1-2; length: 14; CDR3: CAWTRGEENYGYTF
V: TRBV5-1; J: TRBJ1-1; length: 12; CDR3: CASSSSNTEAFF
V: TRBV6-5; J: TRBJ1-1; length: 14; CDR3: CASSSTAGSTEAFF
V: TRBV30; J: TRBJ2-5; length: 17; CDR3: CAWMGTQYFGRFVAQYF
V: TRBV9; J: TRBJ1-4; length: 15; CDR3: CASSVDPGGNEKLFF
V: TRBV7-9; J: TRBJ1-5; length: 14; CDR3: CASTVGGIGQPQHF
V: TRBV6-5; J: TRBJ1-6; length: 13; CDR3: CASSFGDRSPLHF
V: TRBV30; J: TRBJ2-5; length: 13; CDR3: CAWSENLGETQYF
V: TRBV7-9; J: TRBJ1-2; length: 11; CDR3: CASSLGEAYTF